One and the same sample provided the 22 T cell receptor beta chains below, sequenced in a study of siplizumab effects on memory and regulatory T cells. Sequencing used immunoSEQ multiplex PCR; TCRdb keeps in-frame clones, though not all of them. The table shows 15,000 to 20,000 clones, with 45% to 60% occurring only once. Their antigens remain unidentified. Coculture of mixed lymphocyte reaction cells was performed at 37°C for approximately six days. The sample comprised CFSE-low (dividing) CD4+ T cells sorted from an allogeneic mixed lymphocyte reaction. Source of these receptors: a human donor in good health; the cells came from an allogeneic mixed lymphocyte reaction.

This chain links TRBV10-3 with TRBJ2-1; TRBD2 matches 10 bases. The V and J ends lost 6 bases and 9 bases, in that order; junction bases with no gene match: 11. The CDR3 loop spans 15 amino acids. Germline CDR1 ENHRY, CDR2 SYGVKD. CDR3 sequence reads: CAIRRASGGPGEQFF. CDR3 DNA: TGTGCCATCAGGAGGGCTAGCGGGGGTCCCGGTGAGCAGTTCTTC.

The chain employs TRBV4-1 and TRBJ1-6; D gene uncertain. Germline V lookup: CDR1 MGHRA, CDR2 YSYEKL. This CDR3 spans 14 amino acids. V lost 0 bases, J lost 14 bases, and 14 bases lay in between. CDR3 sequence reads: CASSQEGTASTLHF. In DNA, the CDR3 is TGCGCCAGCAGCCAAGAGGGTACAGCGTCCACCCTCCACTTT.

This clone was observed a few times. The gene calls are TRBV28 and TRBJ1-1; no clear D. The CDR3 runs 11 residues. Trimming cost V 2 bases and J 6 bases, with 4 bases left between them. In germline, CDR1 is MDHEN, CDR2 SYDVKM. The CDR3 bases are TGTGCCAGCAGTTTACGGGCTGAAGCTTTCTTT. Its protein product is CASSLRAEAFF. Full variable domain (remainder filled in from reference TRBV28 and TRBJ1-1): DVKVTQSSRYLVKRTGEKVFLECVQDMDHENMFWYRQDPGLGLRLIYFSYDVKMKEKGDIPEGYSVSREKKERFSLILESASTNQTSMYLCASSLRAEAFFGQGTRLTVV.

This clone was detected only a few times. The J gene is TRBJ2-5, the V gene TRBV7-2, with TRBD2 matching over 8 bases. With 2 bases clipped from V and 5 bases from J, the junction kept 7 bases outside the gene matches. The CDR3 length is 15 residues. The germline V gene has CDR1 SGHTA and CDR2 FQGNSA. CDR3 sequence (DNA): TGTGCCAGCAGCTTACAGCGGGGGCCGGGGGAGACCCAGTACTTC. This encodes CASSLQRGPGETQYF.

The V call is TRBV7-9, the J call TRBJ1-1; the D is unclear. The CDR3 is made up of 13 amino acids. Germline V lookup: CDR1 SEHNR, CDR2 FQNEAQ (reference sequence). Trimming cost V 2 bases and J 1 base, with 5 bases left between them. The CDR3 here is CASSLSRNTEAFF. The CDR3 DNA sequence: TGTGCCAGCAGCTTAAGCAGGAACACTGAAGCTTTCTTT.

This rearrangement joins TRBV19 to TRBJ2-2; D ambiguous. The ends were cut back, 5 bases at V and 0 bases at J, with 10 bases in the middle. Germline-derived CDR1 and CDR2 are LNHDA and SQIVND (reference sequence). This CDR3 has 15 residues. The CDR3 reads CASSLSYSNTGELFF. CDR3 in DNA: TGTGCCAGTAGTCTTTCCTACTCGAACACCGGGGAGCTGTTTTTT.

A few counts support this clone. The chain couples TRBV5-4 to TRBJ2-5; possibly TRBD1 for D (5 bases). Looked up from germline, CDR1 is SGHNT and CDR2 is YYREEE (reference sequence). V was clipped by 0 bases and J by 5 bases, with 8 bases between them. This CDR3 region has 13 residues. CDR3 in amino acids: CASSLAGFETQYF. As DNA, the CDR3 is TGTGCCAGCAGCTTGGCAGGGTTCGAGACCCAGTACTTC.

This clone is classed as medium-sized (0.01 to 0.1%). The chain links TRBV10-3 to TRBJ1-2; D perhaps matches TRBD1 (5 bases). Germline V lookup: CDR1 ENHRY, CDR2 SYGVKD. Trimming cost V 6 bases and J 3 bases, with 14 bases left between them. The CDR3 is 14 amino acids. The CDR3 reads CAISTATDHYGYTF. As DNA, the CDR3 is TGTGCCATCAGCACCGCGACAGACCACTATGGCTACACCTTC.

This clone was counted only a few times. This sequence joins TRBV19 and TRBJ2-3, with D possibly TRBD2 on 6 matching bases. This CDR3 has 12 amino acids. Per germline, CDR1 LNHDA and CDR2 SQIVND (reference sequence). V was shortened by 6 bases and J by 6 bases, with 10 bases between the two germline ends. CDR3 loop: CASRGGGDTQYF. The CDR3 DNA reads TGTGCCAGTAGGGGGGGAGGCGATACGCAGTATTTT. Looking up the rest from reference TRBV19 and TRBJ2-3 gives the full variable domain: DGGITQSPKYLFRKEGQNVTLSCEQNLNHDAMYWYRQDPGQGLRLIYYSQIVNDFQKGDIAEGYSVSREKKESFPLTVTSAQKNPTAFYLCASRGGGDTQYFGPGTRLTVL.

This chain uses TRBV6-1 with TRBJ1-2, with D possibly matching TRBD1 (5 bases). V lost 6 bases and J lost 7, with 21 bases in between. The CDR3 has 15 amino acids. CDR1 is MNHNS, CDR2 SASEGT, per germline. CDR3 nucleotide sequence: TGTGCCAGCAGCCCGGTACCCGCAGGGTTCTCTGGCTACACCTTC. Protein: CASSPVPAGFSGYTF.

The V gene is TRBV28, the J gene TRBJ2-7; either TRBD1 or TRBD2 may fit D (5 bases each). V was pared by 11 bases and J by 0 bases, with 11 bases between. The CDR3 length is 12 residues. Germline CDR1 and CDR2: MDHEN and SYDVKM. In DNA form, the CDR3 reads TGTGCCGTACGGGACGACTCCTACGAGCAGTACTTC. This translates into CAVRDDSYEQYF.

This clone was seen a handful of times. V gene TRBV6-5 combines with J gene TRBJ2-7; no clear D gene. The CDR3 is made up of 13 amino acids. The ends were cut back, 5 bases at V and 9 bases at J, with 17 bases in the middle. In germline, CDR1 is MNHEY, CDR2 SVGAGI. The CDR3 protein is CASSQPPLTRQYF. CDR3 coding DNA: TGTGCCAGCAGTCAACCGCCGCTAACTCGGCAGTACTTC.

CDR3 in amino acids: CASSLGGGQYF. The CDR3 DNA sequence: TGTGCCAGCAGCTTAGGAGGCGGGCAGTACTTC. The gene calls are TRBV7-2 and TRBJ2-7; D not resolved. This CDR3 spans 11 amino acids. V dropped 1 base and J dropped 9 bases, with 7 bases sitting between them. Germline CDR1 is SGHTA and CDR2 is FQGNSA. Variable domain in full (rest from reference TRBV7-2 and TRBJ2-7): GAGVSQSPSNKVTEKGKDVELRCDPISGHTALYWYRQSLGQGLEFLIYFQGNSAPDKSGLPSDRFSAERTGGSVSTLTIQRTQQEDSAVYLCASSLGGGQYFGPGTRLTVT.

This chain joins TRBV6-1 and TRBJ1-6; D remains unclear. Germline CDR1 reads MNHNS; CDR2 reads SASEGT. Trimming cost V 4 bases and J 9 bases, with 7 bases left between them. The CDR3 spans 12 residues. CDR3 sequence: CASSVWASPLHF. CDR3 nucleotides: TGTGCCAGCAGTGTATGGGCTTCACCCCTCCACTTT.

The chain employs TRBV6-1 and TRBJ1-4; 8 nucleotides match TRBD1. This CDR3 region has 14 residues. CDR1 and CDR2 from the germline V gene are MNHNS and SASEGT. Trimming at V came to 5 bases and at J to 7 bases, leaving 6 bases not matched to a gene. CDR3 nucleotide sequence: TGTGCCAGCAGTTCGGACAGGGCGGCTGAAAAACTGTTTTTT. Protein: CASSSDRAAEKLFF.

The chain joins TRBV6-1 to TRBJ1-2, with TRBD1 matching over 10 bases. CDR1 is MNHNS, CDR2 SASEGT, per germline. The V segment lost 6 bases and the J segment 8 bases; nucleotides outside the gene matches: 9. CDR3 size: 14 residues. This CDR3 is CASSPPGTGEGYTF. CDR3 nucleotides: TGTGCCAGCAGCCCCCCTGGGACAGGGGAGGGCTACACCTTC.

This chain joins TRBV15 and TRBJ1-4; D is perhaps TRBD1 (5 bases). This CDR3 spans 16 amino acids. CDR1 LNHNV and CDR2 YYDKDF come from the germline V gene (reference sequence). Between the trimmed V and J ends, which lost 0 bases and 8 bases, there was a span of 16 bases. CDR3 sequence reads: CATSRDLARAWEKLFF. The CDR3 region has the DNA TGTGCCACCAGCAGAGATTTGGCCAGGGCATGGGAAAAACTGTTTTTT.

There are a few counts of this clone. V and J are TRBV7-9 and TRBJ2-2; D is undetermined. The germline V gene has CDR1 SEHNR and CDR2 FQNEAQ (reference sequence). This CDR3 is built from 14 residues. Trimming shortened V by 2 bases and J by 2 bases, and 6 bases separated the two germline ends. For the CDR3, the DNA is TGTGCCAGCAGCTTAACCCCAAACACCGGGGAGCTGTTTTTT. Protein product: CASSLTPNTGELFF.

Only a few counts were recorded for this clone. V gene TRBV28 combines with J gene TRBJ1-2; maybe TRBD1 (5 bases). This CDR3 has 13 residues. The germline V and J ends were trimmed by 3 bases and 6 bases, with 11 bases remaining between them. CDR1 MDHEN and CDR2 SYDVKM come from the germline V gene. The CDR3 DNA is TGTGCCAGCAGTTTGCCCAGGGTCCATGGCTACACCTTC. Protein sequence: CASSLPRVHGYTF.

The rearrangement links TRBV18 to TRBJ2-5, with D possibly TRBD1 on 7 matching bases. CDR1 is KGHSH and CDR2 is LQKENI in the germline V gene. The CDR3 totals 15 residues. V was shortened by 5 bases and J by 3 bases, with 16 bases between the two germline ends. The CDR3 sequence: CASSGGPGQKETQYF. CDR3 nucleotide sequence: TGTGCCAGCTCAGGGGGGCCGGGACAGAAAGAGACCCAGTACTTC.

The rearrangement uses TRBV29-1 and TRBJ2-1, with D unclear. Looked up from germline, CDR1 is SQVTM and CDR2 is ANQGSEA. V lost 4 bases, J lost 5 bases, and 9 bases lay in between. The CDR3 covers 12 residues. CDR3 residues: CSVGRQDNEQFF. The CDR3 nucleotides read TGCAGCGTTGGACGACAAGACAATGAGCAGTTCTTC.

This clone was seen a few times. The genes are TRBV7-2 and TRBJ1-4; D gene uncertain. Germline CDR1 and CDR2: SGHTA and FQGNSA. V shed 5 bases and J shed 5 bases, with 6 bases lying between them. This CDR3 has 12 amino acids. The CDR3 is CASSAPNEKLFF. The CDR3 DNA reads TGTGCCAGCAGCGCCCCGAATGAAAAACTGTTTTTT.